Below are 22 T cell receptor beta chains sequenced from a single sample in a study of blood T cells in healthy people across ages. With a J-beta primer mix and a sample-barcoded 5' primer, a second PCR ran roughly 6 to 12 cycles. TCRdb independently ran MiXCR on the 5' RACE reads; one entry per CDR3 protein. This sample has 980,000 or so distinct CDR3 sequences, with about 44% found just once. The sequencing sample was made of blood. These receptors all stem from a man aged 25 to 40 in good health.

The CDR3 sequence: CASSLVEFGLIGYNEQFF. The CDR3 DNA reads TGTGCCAGCAGCTTAGTGGAGTTTGGACTAATAGGTTACAATGAGCAGTTCTTC. The rearrangement joins TRBV7-8 to TRBJ2-1, with a tentative D call TRBD2 (6 bases). Germline-derived CDR1 and CDR2 are SGHVS and FQNEAQ. The CDR3 is 18 amino acids. V was trimmed by 1 base and J by 4 bases, leaving 20 bases between them.

This clonotype was picked up a small number of times. This sequence joins TRBV12-3 or TRBV12-4 and TRBJ1-5, with a weak D call TRBD1 (5 bases). The CDR3 totals 16 residues. V shed 1 base and J shed 2 bases, with 12 bases lying between them. CDR3 sequence reads: CASSLGRGSGNQPQHF. The CDR3, as DNA: TGTGCCAGCAGTTTAGGTAGGGGTTCGGGCAATCAGCCCCAGCATTTT.

This chain joins TRBV5-1 and TRBJ2-7; D unresolved. V lost 0 bases and J lost 5, with 9 bases in between. The CDR3 is made up of 13 amino acids. The germline V gene encodes CDR1 SGHRS and CDR2 YFSETQ. CDR3 region: CASSLGRTDEQYF. The CDR3, as DNA: TGCGCCAGCAGCTTGGGCAGGACCGACGAGCAGTACTTC.

This chain connects TRBV21-1 to TRBJ1-2. TRBV21-1 counts as a pseudogene. This CDR3 is 13 amino acids long. CDR3 nucleotide sequence: TGTGCCAGCAGCAGGGGTTGTGGCTATGGCTACACCTTC. This sequence encodes CASSRGCGYGYTF.

V is TRBV12-3 or TRBV12-4 and J is TRBJ2-3; D might be TRBD2 (6 bases). This CDR3 spans 15 amino acids. Trimming cost V 6 bases and J 12 bases, with 25 bases left between them. The CDR3 spells CASRAGRGEVDAQYF. CDR3 nucleotides: TGTGCCAGCAGAGCCGGGAGAGGGGAAGTAGATGCCCAGTATTTT.

The CDR3 DNA follows: TGTGCCAGCATTGGGGGACGGGGAGCTGAAGCTTTCTTT. This sequence encodes CASIGGRGAEAFF. The chain is built from TRBV2 and TRBJ1-1; TRBD1 is a possible D gene (5 bases). The ends were cut back, 7 bases at V and 6 bases at J, with 15 bases in the middle. The CDR3 loop spans 13 amino acids. Germline-derived CDR1 and CDR2 are SNHLY and FYNNEI.

This chain joins TRBV30 and TRBJ1-5; possible D gene TRBD1, 5 bases. Between the trimmed V and J ends, which lost 3 bases and 2 bases, there was a span of 8 bases. The germline CDR1 and CDR2 sequences are GTSNPN and SVGIG (reference sequence). The CDR3 length is 13 residues. The DNA of the CDR3 is TGTGCCTGGAGAAAAGGGGGCAATCAGCCCCAGCATTTT. As protein: CAWRKGGNQPQHF.

The gene calls are TRBV6-1 and TRBJ1-5, with 8 bases aligning to TRBD1. V lost 3 bases, J lost 2 bases, and 6 bases stayed unmatched. The germline V gene has CDR1 MNHNS and CDR2 SASEGT. The CDR3 consists of 16 residues. CDR3 loop: CASSELVGQGNQPQHF. CDR3 bases: TGTGCCAGCAGTGAGTTGGTGGGACAGGGCAATCAGCCCCAGCATTTT.

The chain recombines TRBV6-5 with TRBJ2-1, with D perhaps given as TRBD1 or TRBD2 (5 bases each). The CDR3 is made up of 16 amino acids. The V gene's germline CDR1 is MNHEY and CDR2 SVGAGI. With 10 bases removed from V and 0 bases from J, the gap between germline ends came to 19 bases. DNA of the CDR3: TGTGCCACCCACCCCCCGCTGGGGGACTCCTACAATGAGCAGTTCTTC. Translated, it gives CATHPPLGDSYNEQFF.

The J gene is TRBJ1-1, the V gene TRBV14, with TRBD1 identical over 8 bases. Per germline, CDR1 SGHDN and CDR2 FVKESK. The CDR3 sequence is 13 residues long. With V trimmed by 6 bases and J by 12 bases, 12 bases remained unmatched. The CDR3 DNA is TGTGCCAGCAGTCCAGGGGGCGCGTCTCCGTCTTTCTTT. Its protein is CASSPGGASPSFF.

The chain has TRBV3-1 and TRBJ2-5, with 7 positions matching TRBD1. This CDR3 spans 12 amino acids. Germline loops: CDR1 LGHDT, CDR2 YNNKEL (reference sequence). The V gene end was trimmed by 8 bases and the J gene end by 5 bases; junction bases not matched to a gene: 5. The CDR3 protein is CASLDRRETQYF. In DNA, the CDR3 is TGTGCCAGCTTGGACAGGAGGGAGACCCAGTACTTC.

The chain has TRBV11-3 and TRBJ2-1, with D uncertain. This CDR3 has 17 amino acids. Per germline, CDR1 SGHNT and CDR2 YENEEA. The germline V and J ends were trimmed by 1 base and 3 bases, with 16 bases remaining between them. The CDR3 DNA reads TGTGCCAGCAGCTTAGTTAAGGGCGTAAGAGGCTACAATGAGCAGTTCTTC. Protein: CASSLVKGVRGYNEQFF.

The rearrangement links TRBV12-3 or TRBV12-4 to TRBJ1-2; 9 positions match TRBD1. J was trimmed by 5 bases and V by 6 bases; bases with no gene match: 7. The CDR3 spans 14 residues. In nucleotides, the CDR3 is TGTGCCAGCAGAACAACAGGGGGCCGGTATGGCTACACCTTC. Protein sequence: CASRTTGGRYGYTF.

A remark on this clonotype: This may come from a read error, since a much larger clone is one base off. V gene TRBV7-2 combines with J gene TRBJ2-7, with D possibly TRBD2 on 5 matching bases. V was clipped by 3 bases and J by 3 bases, with 6 bases between them. The CDR3 is 12 amino acids. Looked up from germline, CDR1 is SGHTA and CDR2 is FQGNSA. In DNA, the CDR3 is TGTACCAGCAGCTTCGGGGTCTACGAGCAGTACTTC. This sequence encodes CTSSFGVYEQYF.

This clonotype has just a few counts. The J gene is TRBJ2-1, the V gene TRBV12-3 or TRBV12-4; a possible D gene is TRBD1 (6 bases). With 5 bases removed from V and 9 bases from J, the gap between germline ends came to 14 bases. The CDR3 contains 13 residues. CDR3 loop: CASSGTRGAEQFF. In nucleotides, the CDR3 is TGTGCCAGCAGTGGGACACGGGGCGCTGAGCAGTTCTTC.

This clonotype has only a few counts. The J gene is TRBJ2-7, the V gene TRBV2; TRBD2 matches at 12 bases. V was pared by 6 bases and J by 2 bases, with 5 bases of the junction left unmatched. This CDR3 region has 15 residues. Germline CDR1 SNHLY, CDR2 FYNNEI. The CDR3 is CASRTTSGGPYEQYF. The CDR3 DNA is TGTGCCAGCAGGACGACTAGCGGGGGACCCTACGAGCAGTACTTC.

V is TRBV12-3 or TRBV12-4 and J is TRBJ2-1, with 9 positions matching TRBD1. This CDR3 has 13 residues. Unmatched junction bases numbered 4, after V lost 7 bases and J lost 6 bases. As DNA, the CDR3 is TGTGCCAGCACCCGGACAGGGGTCAATGAGCAGTTCTTC. It yields the protein CASTRTGVNEQFF.

The chain has TRBV10-3 and TRBJ2-1; the D call may be TRBD1 or TRBD2 (5 bases each). Between the trimmed V and J ends, which lost 9 bases and 4 bases, there was a span of 10 bases. The CDR3 is made up of 12 amino acids. Germline CDR1 ENHRY, CDR2 SYGVKD. CDR3 residues: CAIGDAYNEQFF. The CDR3 DNA sequence: TGTGCCATTGGGGACGCTTACAATGAGCAGTTCTTC.

This chain connects TRBV4-1 to TRBJ2-7, with D unresolved. The V gene's germline CDR1 is MGHRA and CDR2 YSYEKL. The CDR3 is 14 residues long. V was shortened by 0 bases and J by 6 bases, with 12 bases between the two germline ends. This chain's CDR3 is CASSQDPSESEQYF. DNA for the CDR3: TGCGCCAGCAGCCAAGACCCGAGCGAAAGCGAGCAGTACTTC.

V usage is TRBV10-3 and J usage is TRBJ1-1, with TRBD1 identical over 8 bases. The germline V gene encodes CDR1 ENHRY and CDR2 SYGVKD. V lost 2 bases, J lost 0 bases, and 8 bases stayed unmatched. The CDR3 consists of 17 residues. This CDR3 is CAISEKGQEFLNTEAFF. The CDR3 nucleotides read TGTGCCATCAGTGAGAAGGGACAGGAGTTTTTGAACACTGAAGCTTTCTTT.

The chain uses TRBV20-1 and TRBJ2-3, with D perhaps being TRBD1 or TRBD2 (5 bases each). Germline values: CDR1 DFQATT, CDR2 SNEGSKA (reference sequence). The CDR3 loop spans 17 amino acids. The V and J ends lost 3 bases and 0 bases respectively, with 19 bases between them. The CDR3 spells CSASYVGGTFSTDTQYF. The CDR3 DNA is TGCAGTGCTAGTTATGTCGGTGGGACCTTCAGCACAGATACGCAGTATTTT.

This clonotype was observed a few times. The rearrangement joins TRBV2 to TRBJ2-7; no clear D gene. V gave up 6 bases and J gave up 0 bases, with 21 bases separating them. The germline gives CDR1 SNHLY, CDR2 FYNNEI. The CDR3 totals 17 residues. CDR3 loop: CASSDVSGGIDSYEQYF. CDR3 DNA: TGTGCCAGCAGCGATGTGTCCGGCGGAATTGACTCCTACGAGCAGTACTTC.